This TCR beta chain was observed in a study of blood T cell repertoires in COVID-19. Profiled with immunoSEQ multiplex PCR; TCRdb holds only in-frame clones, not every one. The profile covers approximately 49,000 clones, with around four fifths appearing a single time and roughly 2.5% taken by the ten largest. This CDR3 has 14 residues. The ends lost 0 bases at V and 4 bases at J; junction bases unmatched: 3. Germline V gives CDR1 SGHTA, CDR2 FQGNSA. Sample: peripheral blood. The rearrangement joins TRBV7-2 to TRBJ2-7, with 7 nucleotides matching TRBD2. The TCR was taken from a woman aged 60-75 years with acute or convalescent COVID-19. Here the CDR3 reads CASSLAGGTYEQYF. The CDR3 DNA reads TGTGCCAGCAGCTTAGCGGGAGGGACGTACGAGCAGTACTTC.